Reported below is one T cell receptor (beta chain). CDR1 and CDR2 (germline): SGHDN, FVKESK. CDR3 length: 19 amino acids. The V segment lost 0 bases and the J segment 0 bases; nucleotides outside the gene matches: 8. Ligated cDNA underwent four rounds of PCR with nested alpha and beta constant region primers and SP2. TCRdb reanalysed the 5' RACE reads using MiXCR and keeps one entry per CDR3 protein. Among 57,000 or so distinct CDR3 sequences listed, roughly 7% were seen once. This entry comes from a study of naive and memory T cell subsets. TCR cDNA received a 3' ligated oligonucleotide that carried a UMI.

V gene TRBV14 combines with J gene TRBJ2-1; 10 nucleotides align to TRBD2. The clonotype comes from a male donor in good health. The CDR3 spells CASSQEWVSSGSSYNEQFF. CDR3 DNA: TGTGCCAGCAGCCAAGAATGGGTATCTAGCGGGAGCTCCTACAATGAGCAGTTCTTC.